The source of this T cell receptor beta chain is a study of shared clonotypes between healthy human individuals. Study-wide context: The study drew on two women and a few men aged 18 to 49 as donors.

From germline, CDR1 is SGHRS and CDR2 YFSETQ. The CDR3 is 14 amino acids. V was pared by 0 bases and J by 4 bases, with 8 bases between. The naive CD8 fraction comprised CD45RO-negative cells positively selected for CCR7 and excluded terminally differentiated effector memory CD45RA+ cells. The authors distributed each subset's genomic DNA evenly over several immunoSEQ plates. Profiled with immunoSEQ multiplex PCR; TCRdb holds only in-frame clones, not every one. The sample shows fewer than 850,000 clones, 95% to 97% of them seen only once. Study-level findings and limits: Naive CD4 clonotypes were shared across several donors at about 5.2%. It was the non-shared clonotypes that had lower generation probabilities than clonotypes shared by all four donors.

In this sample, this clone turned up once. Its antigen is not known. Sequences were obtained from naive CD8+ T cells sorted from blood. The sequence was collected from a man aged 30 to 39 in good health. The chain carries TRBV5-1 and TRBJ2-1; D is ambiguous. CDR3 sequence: CASSLGPGYNEQFF. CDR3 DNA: TGCGCCAGCAGCTTGGGGCCAGGATACAATGAGCAGTTCTTC. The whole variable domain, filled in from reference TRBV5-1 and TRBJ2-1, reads KAGVTQTPRYLIKTRGQQVTLSCSPISGHRSVSWYQQTPGQGLQFLFEYFSETQRNKGNFPGRFSGRQFSNSRSEMNVSTLELGDSALYLCASSLGPGYNEQFFGPGTRLTVL.